These 8 T cell receptor beta chains came from one sample sequenced in a study of cytomegalovirus exposure and HLA in healthy donors. The PCR contained 60 Vbeta and 13 Jbeta primers. Some clones are missing from TCRdb's copy, which holds only in-frame ones; the method was immunoSEQ multiplex PCR. Of 150,000 to 200,000 clones in the sample, roughly 80% were seen once. The sequenced sample was PBMCs. The receptors shown here come from a man aged 18 to 30 in good health and CMV-seronegative.

The chain is built from TRBV19 and TRBJ1-2; 9 bases map to TRBD1. The trim removed 6 bases at V and 4 bases at J, leaving 12 bases unmatched. Germline V CDR1 and CDR2: LNHDA, SQIVND (reference sequence). The CDR3 runs 16 residues. CDR3 sequence (DNA): TGTGCCAGTAGCCCTCAAAGACAGGGGGAAAGCTATGGCTACACCTTC. Translating it yields CASSPQRQGESYGYTF. The variable domain in full, completed from reference TRBV19 and TRBJ1-2, reads DGGITQSPKYLFRKEGQNVTLSCEQNLNHDAMYWYRQDPGQGLRLIYYSQIVNDFQKGDIAEGYSVSREKKESFPLTVTSAQKNPTAFYLCASSPQRQGESYGYTFGSGTRLTVV.

This chain uses TRBV4-2 with TRBJ2-7, with D maybe TRBD2 (5 bases). Looked up from germline, CDR1 is LGHNA and CDR2 is YNFKEQ. The CDR3 contains 15 residues. V dropped 4 bases and J dropped 0 bases, with 13 bases sitting between them. As DNA, the CDR3 is TGTGCCAGCAGCCCCGAGGGTCAGACCTCCTACGAGCAGTACTTC. Translating gives CASSPEGQTSYEQYF.

This clone was detected a few times. The V and J genes are TRBV6-5 and TRBJ1-2; TRBD1 agrees at 8 bases. CDR3 length: 14 residues. Germline CDR1 is MNHEY and CDR2 is SVGAGI. V shed 5 bases and J 4 bases; nucleotides not matched to a gene: 6. The CDR3 DNA is TGTGCCAGCAGTCGACAGGGGTTGGGCTATGGCTACACCTTC. Residues: CASSRQGLGYGYTF.

The chain uses TRBV2 and TRBJ1-3, with D possibly TRBD1 on 5 matching bases. The ends were cut back, 7 bases at V and 1 base at J, with 17 bases in the middle. CDR1 is SNHLY and CDR2 is FYNNEI in the germline V gene. This CDR3 contains 16 residues. CDR3 coding DNA: TGTGCCAGCAACGGTGGGAGGGGCAGATCTGGAAACACCATATATTTT. Translation: CASNGGRGRSGNTIYF. Full variable domain (missing parts from reference TRBV2 and TRBJ1-3): EPEVTQTPSHQVTQMGQEVILRCVPISNHLYFYWYRQILGQKVEFLVSFYNNEISEKSEIFDDQFSVERPDGSNFTLKIRSTKLEDSAMYFCASNGGRGRSGNTIYFGEGSWLTVV.

The chain joins TRBV7-9 to TRBJ2-5; D call uncertain. The V end lost 5 bases, the J end lost 1 base, and 8 bases lay between the germline ends. The length of the CDR3 is 13 residues. Looked up from germline, CDR1 is SEHNR and CDR2 is FQNEAQ (reference sequence). In DNA, the CDR3 is TGTGCCAGCAGCCCCGGGTCCCAAGAGACCCAGTACTTC. It is translated as CASSPGSQETQYF.

The J gene is TRBJ2-7, the V gene TRBV2; 10 bases fit TRBD1. The CDR3 has 13 residues. The germline gives CDR1 SNHLY, CDR2 FYNNEI. J lost 6 bases, V lost 7 bases, and 6 bases had no gene match. The CDR3 spells CASTPRDRGEQYF. The CDR3 region has the DNA TGTGCCAGCACCCCAAGGGACAGGGGCGAGCAGTACTTC.

The chain has TRBV7-2 and TRBJ2-1; D unresolved. The CDR3 contains 13 residues. Trimming stripped 5 bases from V and 0 bases from J, with 5 bases between. The germline gives CDR1 SGHTA, CDR2 FQGNSA. Written as DNA, the CDR3 is TGTGCCAGCAGCCCTCCCTCCTACAATGAGCAGTTCTTC. Residues: CASSPPSYNEQFF.

A single count supports this clone. Written as DNA, the CDR3 is TGTGCCAGCAGTTCCCTGGGACAGGGCCTCTCCTACGAGCAGTACTTC. This codes for CASSSLGQGLSYEQYF. This chain connects TRBV27 to TRBJ2-7; TRBD1 matches 9 bases. Germline CDR1 reads MNHEY; CDR2 reads SMNVEV (reference sequence). Unmatched junction bases numbered 7, after V lost 4 bases and J lost 0 bases. This CDR3 is built from 16 residues.